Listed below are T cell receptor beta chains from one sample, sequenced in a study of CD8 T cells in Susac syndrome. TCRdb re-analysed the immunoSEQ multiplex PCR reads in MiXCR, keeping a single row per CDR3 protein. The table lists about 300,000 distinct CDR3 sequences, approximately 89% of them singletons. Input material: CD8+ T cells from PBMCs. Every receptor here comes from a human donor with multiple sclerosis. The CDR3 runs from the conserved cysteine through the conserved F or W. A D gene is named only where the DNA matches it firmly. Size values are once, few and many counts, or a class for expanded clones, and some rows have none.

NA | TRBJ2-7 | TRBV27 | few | TGTGCCAGCAGCCCCCCCGCGGCCCACGAGCAGTACTTC | CASSPPAAHEQYF
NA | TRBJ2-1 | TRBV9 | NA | TGTGCCAGCAGCGTAGTCGACAGCAACAATGAGCAGTTCTTC | CASSVVDSNNEQFF
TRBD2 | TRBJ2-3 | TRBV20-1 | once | TGCAGTGCTAGAGATCTAGCGGGAGTATGGACAGATACGCAGTATTTT | CSARDLAGVWTDTQYF
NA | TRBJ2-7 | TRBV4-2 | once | TGTGCCAGCAGCCCCTGGGAGGGGGCCACCTACGAGCAGTACTTC | CASSPWEGATYEQYF
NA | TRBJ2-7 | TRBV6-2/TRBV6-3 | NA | TGTGCCAGCAGTTACGCCTTCGGATACGAGCAGTACTTC | CASSYAFGYEQYF
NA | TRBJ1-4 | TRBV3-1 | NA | TGTGCCAGCACCGATCTTCCGGGACGCGAAAAACTGTTTTTT | CASTDLPGREKLFF
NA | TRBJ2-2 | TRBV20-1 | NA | TGCAGTGCTAGGGATTTCGGACGATCGGGCGGGGAGCTGTTTTTT | CSARDFGRSGGELFF
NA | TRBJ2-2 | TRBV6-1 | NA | TGTGCCAGCAGTGAAGCGAATAGACTCCGGAACACCGGGGAGCTGTTTTTT | CASSEANRLRNTGELFF
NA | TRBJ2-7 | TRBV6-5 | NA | TGTGCCAGCCCCGGGGCAGTGAGATACGAGCAGTACTTC | CASPGAVRYEQYF
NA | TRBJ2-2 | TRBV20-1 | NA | TGCAGTGCTAGAGATGTCATATCCGGGGACACCGGGGAGCTGTTTTTT | CSARDVISGDTGELFF
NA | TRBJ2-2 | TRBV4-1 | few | TGCGCCAGCAGCCAAGTGTACACCGGGGAGCTGTTTTTT | CASSQVYTGELFF
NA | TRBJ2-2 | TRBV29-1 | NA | TGCAGCGTTGCGGGTTGGACCGGGGAGCTGTTTTTT | CSVAGWTGELFF
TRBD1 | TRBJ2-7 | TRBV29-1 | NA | TGCAGCGTTGAGTTGGTAGACAGGGCCGGCGAGCAGTACTTC | CSVELVDRAGEQYF
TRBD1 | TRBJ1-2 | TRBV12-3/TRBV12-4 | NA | TGTGCCAGCAGTCTAGTGGACAGGGAAGGCTACACCTTC | CASSLVDREGYTF
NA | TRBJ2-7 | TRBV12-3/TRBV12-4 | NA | TGTGCCAGCAGTCCCCTTTACTACGAGCAGTACTTC | CASSPLYYEQYF
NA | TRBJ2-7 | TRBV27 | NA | TGTGCCAGCAGTTTAGGGGCGGGTTCCGCCTACGAGCAGTACTTC | CASSLGAGSAYEQYF
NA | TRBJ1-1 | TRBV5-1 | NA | TGCGCCAGCAGCTTGACAGCGTACACTGAAGCTTTCTTT | CASSLTAYTEAFF
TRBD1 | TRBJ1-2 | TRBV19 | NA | TGTGCCAGTAGAGGGACAGGGGAGAATGATGGCTACACCTTC | CASRGTGENDGYTF
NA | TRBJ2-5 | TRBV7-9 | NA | TGTGCCGCCAGGATCGTAACCCAAGAGACCCAGTACTTC | CAARIVTQETQYF
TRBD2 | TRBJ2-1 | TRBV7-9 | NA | TGTGCCAGCAGCCCGCTAGTAGGGAGCGGGAGCTCCTACAATGAGCAGTTCTTC | CASSPLVGSGSSYNEQFF
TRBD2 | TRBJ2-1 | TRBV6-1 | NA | TGTGCCAGCAGTCGGACTAGCGGGAGTGAGCAGTTCTTC | CASSRTSGSEQFF
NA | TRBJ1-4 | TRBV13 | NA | TGTGCCAGCAGCCGAGAGGGGGAAAAACTGTTTTTT | CASSREGEKLFF
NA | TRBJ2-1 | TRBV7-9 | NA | TGTGCCAGCAGCTTCGGGGCGTCCTACAATGAGCAGTTCTTC | CASSFGASYNEQFF
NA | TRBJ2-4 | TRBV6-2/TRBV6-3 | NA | TGTGCCAGCAGTTCATTCATCTTCGGTGGCCTGGCCAAAAACATTCAGTACTTC | CASSSFIFGGLAKNIQYF
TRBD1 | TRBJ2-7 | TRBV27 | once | TGTGCCAGCAGTCCCCCGGGACAGGTGAACTACGAGCAGTACTTC | CASSPPGQVNYEQYF
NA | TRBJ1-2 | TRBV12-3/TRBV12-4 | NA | TGTGCCAGCAGTTTGGGGGGGTTCTATGGCTACACCTTC | CASSLGGFYGYTF
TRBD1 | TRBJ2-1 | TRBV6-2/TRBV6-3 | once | TGTGCCAGCACCAGCTGGGACAGCAATGAGCAGTTCTTC | CASTSWDSNEQFF
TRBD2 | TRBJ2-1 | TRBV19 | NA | TGTGCCAGTAGTGTTAGCGGGGGGCCCTACAATGAGCAGTTCTTC | CASSVSGGPYNEQFF
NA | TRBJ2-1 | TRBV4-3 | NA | TGCGCCAGCAGCCAAGATTGGCAGAATTACAATGAGCAGTTCTTC | CASSQDWQNYNEQFF
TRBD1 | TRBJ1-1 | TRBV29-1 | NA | TGCAGCGTTGTAGGGGGGCTCGGGACAGTTGAAGCTTTCTTT | CSVVGGLGTVEAFF
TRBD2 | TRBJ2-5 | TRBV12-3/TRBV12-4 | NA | TGTGCCAGCAGTTTAGGTGGGACTAGCGGGGAGACCCAGTACTTC | CASSLGGTSGETQYF